The 5 T cell receptor beta chains below come from one sample, sequenced in a study of early T cells in non-severe SARS-CoV-2 infection. From the 5' RACE reads, TCRdb called clonotypes with MiXCR, one entry per CDR3 protein. The sample has tens of thousands of distinct CDR3 sequences, 12% seen once. Sequencing was carried out using whole blood. The receptor set was obtained from an adult who was a healthcare worker with PCR-confirmed SARS-CoV-2 infection or an uninfected control (not recorded which).

This clonotype was seen a few times. This rearrangement joins TRBV5-1 to TRBJ2-3; D unclear. The CDR3 is made up of 14 amino acids. Germline CDR1 and CDR2: SGHRS and YFSETQ. Deletions cut 0 bases from V and 6 bases from J, with 11 bases between. Here the CDR3 reads CASSLEVKADTQYF. For the CDR3, the DNA is TGCGCCAGCAGCTTGGAGGTCAAGGCGGATACGCAGTATTTT.

This clonotype occurred many times. The chain is built from TRBV28 and TRBJ1-5, with D tentatively TRBD1 (5 bases). Germline V gene sequence: CDR1 MDHEN, CDR2 SYDVKM. V was shortened by 4 bases and J by 5 bases, with 18 bases between the two germline ends. The CDR3 totals 16 residues. CDR3 coding DNA: TGTGCCAGCAGTTCTGTTGGATCAGGGTTCGATCAGCCCCAGCATTTT. Protein: CASSSVGSGFDQPQHF.

This clonotype was picked up many times. The chain carries TRBV7-2 and TRBJ2-1; D remains unclear. CDR3 size: 12 residues. Germline-derived CDR1 and CDR2 are SGHTA and FQGNSA. Deletions cut 2 bases from V and 8 bases from J, with 7 bases between. The CDR3 here is CASSLTKYEQFF. The CDR3 DNA reads as TGTGCCAGCAGCTTAACTAAATATGAGCAGTTCTTC.

There are many counts of this clonotype. V gene TRBV20-1 combines with J gene TRBJ2-1; either TRBD1 or TRBD2 may fit D (6 bases each). Deletions cut 0 bases from V and 0 bases from J, with 12 bases between. The CDR3 contains 16 residues. The germline V gene encodes CDR1 DFQATT and CDR2 SNEGSKA (reference sequence). The CDR3 sequence is CSARDLGGSSYNEQFF. The CDR3 nucleotides are TGCAGTGCTAGAGATTTAGGGGGGAGCTCCTACAATGAGCAGTTCTTC.

This clonotype has just a few counts. The rearrangement uses TRBV14 and TRBJ2-7; D unresolved. Trimming cost V 1 base and J 2 bases, with 9 bases left between them. The germline gives CDR1 SGHDN, CDR2 FVKESK. The CDR3 has 14 residues. DNA of the CDR3: TGTGCCAGCAGCCAAGTCACAGCCACCTACGAGCAGTACTTC. As protein: CASSQVTATYEQYF.